This T cell receptor (beta chain) derives from a study of molecular identifiers for immune sequencing clone quantification. On the study more broadly: The replicate experiment used RNA from roughly 20,000 or 100,000 naive CD8 cells. This RNA was split into five aliquots, and four of them were sequenced.

Isolation of naive CD8 T cells was achieved by sorting on a CD8+CD4-CCR7+CD45RA+ phenotype. Methods described previously, with TCR primers listed, were used for bulk TCR libraries. TCRdb re-called the PCR reads with MiXCR, one entry per CDR3 protein. Of about 640,000 distinct CDR3 sequences in the sample, 15% to 20% are singletons; the top ten hold roughly 0.85%. Looked up from germline, CDR1 is SGHVS and CDR2 is FNYEAQ. V lost 6 bases and J lost 4, with 12 bases in between. This CDR3 comprises 14 residues. The TCR was taken from a human donor in good health. Some libraries in this study had Jurkat cell RNA spiked in. Sequences were obtained from naive CD8+ T cells from blood, with Jurkat cell RNA spiked in. The subset here: FACS-sorted CD8+CD4-CCR7+CD45RA+ naive T cells. This rearrangement joins TRBV7-6 to TRBJ2-2; a weak D match, TRBD2 (6 bases). The CDR3 loop reads CASRQTRFTGELFF. The CDR3, as DNA: TGTGCCAGCAGACAGACTAGGTTCACCGGGGAGCTGTTTTTT. Based on the CDR3 plus reference TRBV7-6 and TRBJ2-2, the full variable domain is GAGVSQSPRYKVTKRGQDVALRCDPISGHVSLYWYRQALGQGPEFLTYFNYEAQQDKSGLPNDRFSAERPEGSISTLTIQRTEQRDSAMYRCASRQTRFTGELFFGEGSRLTVL.